This record covers a single TCR beta chain. Its antigen remains unidentified. These data belong to a study of human T cells and chemical hapten exposure. Whole-study results and caveats: Following DPC sensitization, TCRs present above 1 in 1000 frequency showed no change.

The time point is: healthy volunteer bleed at 6 weeks. Unfractionated whole blood was the source of the extracted total RNA. Within the library, unique molecular identifiers were attached to each individual cDNA molecule. TCRdb itself ran the RACE reads through MiXCR, one entry per CDR3 protein. Here the sample spans 55,000 to 75,000 distinct CDR3 sequences, under 7.5% being singletons. The V end was cut by 3 bases, the J end by 4 bases, with 11 bases between. The CDR3 has 14 residues. The sequencing input was whole blood. The receptor comes from a female donor in good health. Some clones in this sample may be carry-over from other donors' samples. The rearrangement links TRBV12-3 or TRBV12-4 to TRBJ2-3; the D is unclear. The CDR3 sequence: CASSLVLSPDTQYF. CDR3 coding DNA: TGTGCCAGCAGTTTGGTCCTCTCCCCAGATACGCAGTATTTT.